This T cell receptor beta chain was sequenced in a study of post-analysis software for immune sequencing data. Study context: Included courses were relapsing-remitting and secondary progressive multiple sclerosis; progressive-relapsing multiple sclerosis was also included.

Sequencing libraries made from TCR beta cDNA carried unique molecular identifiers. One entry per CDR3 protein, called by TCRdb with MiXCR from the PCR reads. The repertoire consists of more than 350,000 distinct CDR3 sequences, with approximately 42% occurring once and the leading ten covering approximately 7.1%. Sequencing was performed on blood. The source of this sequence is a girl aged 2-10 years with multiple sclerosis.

CDR3 coding DNA: TGTGCCACCAGTAGTGACAGCTTCACTGAAGCTTTCTTT. Its protein product is CATSSDSFTEAFF. The chain links TRBV24-1 to TRBJ1-1, with D possibly matching TRBD1 (5 bases). V was shortened by 6 bases and J by 4 bases, with 11 bases between the two germline ends. CDR1 and CDR2 (germline): KGHDR, SFDVKD. The CDR3 spans 13 residues.